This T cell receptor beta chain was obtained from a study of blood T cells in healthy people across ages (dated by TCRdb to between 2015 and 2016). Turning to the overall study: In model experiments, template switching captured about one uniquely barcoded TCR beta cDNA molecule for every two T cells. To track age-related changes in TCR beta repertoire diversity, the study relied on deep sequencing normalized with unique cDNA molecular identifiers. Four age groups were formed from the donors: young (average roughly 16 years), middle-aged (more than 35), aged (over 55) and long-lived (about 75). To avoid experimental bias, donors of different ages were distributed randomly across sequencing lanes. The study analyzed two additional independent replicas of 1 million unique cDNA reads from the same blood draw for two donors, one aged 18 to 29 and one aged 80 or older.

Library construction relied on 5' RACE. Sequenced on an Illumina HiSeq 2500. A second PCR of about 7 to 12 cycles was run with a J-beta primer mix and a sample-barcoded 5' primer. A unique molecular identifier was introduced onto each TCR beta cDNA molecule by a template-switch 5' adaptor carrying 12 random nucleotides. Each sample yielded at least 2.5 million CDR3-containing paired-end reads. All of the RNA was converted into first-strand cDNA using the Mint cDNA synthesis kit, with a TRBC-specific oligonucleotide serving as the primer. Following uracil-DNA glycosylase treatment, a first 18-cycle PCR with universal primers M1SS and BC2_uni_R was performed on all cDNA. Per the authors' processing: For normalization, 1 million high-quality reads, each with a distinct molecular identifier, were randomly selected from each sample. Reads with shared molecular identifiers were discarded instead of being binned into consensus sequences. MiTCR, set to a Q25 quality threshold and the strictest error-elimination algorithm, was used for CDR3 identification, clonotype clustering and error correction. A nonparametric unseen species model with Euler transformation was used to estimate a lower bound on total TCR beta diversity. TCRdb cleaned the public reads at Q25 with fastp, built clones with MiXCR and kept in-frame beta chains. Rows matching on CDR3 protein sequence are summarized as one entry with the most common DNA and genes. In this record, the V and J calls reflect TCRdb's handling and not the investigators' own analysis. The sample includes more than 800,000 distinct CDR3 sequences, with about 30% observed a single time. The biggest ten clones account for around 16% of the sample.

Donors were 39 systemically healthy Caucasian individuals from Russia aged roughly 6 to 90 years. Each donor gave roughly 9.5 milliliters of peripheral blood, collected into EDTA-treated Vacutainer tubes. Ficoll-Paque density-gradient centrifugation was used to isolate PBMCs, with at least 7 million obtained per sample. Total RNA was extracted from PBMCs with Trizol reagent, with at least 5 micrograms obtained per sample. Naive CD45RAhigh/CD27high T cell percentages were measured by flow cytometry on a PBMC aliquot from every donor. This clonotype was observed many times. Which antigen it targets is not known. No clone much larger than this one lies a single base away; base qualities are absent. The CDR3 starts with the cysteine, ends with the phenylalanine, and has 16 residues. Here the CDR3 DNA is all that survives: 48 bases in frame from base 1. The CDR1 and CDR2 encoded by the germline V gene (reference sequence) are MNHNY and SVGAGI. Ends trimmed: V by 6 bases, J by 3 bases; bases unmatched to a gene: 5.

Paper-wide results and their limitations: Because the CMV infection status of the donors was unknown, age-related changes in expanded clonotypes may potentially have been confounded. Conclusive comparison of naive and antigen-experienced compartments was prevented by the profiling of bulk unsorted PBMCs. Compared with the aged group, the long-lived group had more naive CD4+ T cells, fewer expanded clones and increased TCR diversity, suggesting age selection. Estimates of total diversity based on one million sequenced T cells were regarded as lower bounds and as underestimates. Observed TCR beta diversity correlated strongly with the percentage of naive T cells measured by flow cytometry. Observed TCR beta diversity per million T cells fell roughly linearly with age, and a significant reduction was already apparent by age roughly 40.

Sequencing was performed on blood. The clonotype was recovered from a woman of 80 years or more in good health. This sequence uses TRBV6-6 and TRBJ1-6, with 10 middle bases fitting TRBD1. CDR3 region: CASSTGTGVYNSPLHF. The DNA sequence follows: TGTGCCAGCAGCACCGGGACAGGGGTCTATAATTCACCCCTCCACTTT.